The 28 T cell receptor beta chains presented below share a single source sample, sequenced in a study of shared T cell receptors in the human thymus. The method was immunoSEQ multiplex PCR; TCRdb's version includes in-frame clones alone and lacks a portion of them. Here the sample spans approximately 400,000 clones, approximately 95% being singletons. Sequencing was performed on thymocytes. The receptors shown here come from a human donor.

The genes are TRBV6-1 and TRBJ2-7; TRBD2 aligns across 15 bases. J was trimmed by 5 bases and V by 0 bases; bases with no gene match: 5. The CDR3 has 17 amino acids. The V gene's germline CDR1 is MNHNS and CDR2 SASEGT. The CDR3 region is CASSEAGLAGGGNEQYF. The CDR3 DNA follows: TGTGCCAGCAGTGAAGCTGGACTAGCGGGAGGGGGGAACGAGCAGTACTTC.

The count of this clone is one. This chain connects TRBV7-2 to TRBJ2-2; TRBD2 matches 7 bases. With V trimmed by 5 bases and J by 5 bases, 14 bases remained unmatched. Germline V gene data show CDR1 as SGHTA and CDR2 as FQGNSA. This CDR3 comprises 17 residues. CDR3 nucleotide sequence: TGTGCCAGCAGCCTCTGGAGGATGCGGGAGAGGACCGGGGAGCTGTTTTTT. Encoded protein: CASSLWRMRERTGELFF. The variable domain in full, completed from reference TRBV7-2 and TRBJ2-2, reads GAGVSQSPSNKVTEKGKDVELRCDPISGHTALYWYRQSLGQGLEFLIYFQGNSAPDKSGLPSDRFSAERTGGSVSTLTIQRTQQEDSAVYLCASSLWRMRERTGELFFGEGSRLTVL.

V usage is TRBV6-1 and J usage is TRBJ1-5, with unresolved D. The germline V and J ends were trimmed by 3 bases and 5 bases, with 8 bases remaining between them. Germline lookup yields CDR1 MNHNS and CDR2 SASEGT. CDR3 size: 13 residues. CDR3 residues: CASSDRSYQPQHF. CDR3 in DNA: TGTGCCAGCAGTGACAGGAGTTATCAGCCCCAGCATTTT.

The V gene is TRBV7-6, the J gene TRBJ2-4, with 11 bases aligning to TRBD1. This CDR3 has 17 residues. J lost 0 bases, V lost 1 base, and 2 bases had no gene match. The germline gives CDR1 SGHVS, CDR2 FNYEAQ. The CDR3 region has the DNA TGTGCCAGCAGCTTAGAAGGGACAGGGGGAGCCAAAAACATTCAGTACTTC. It yields the protein CASSLEGTGGAKNIQYF.

This chain connects TRBV7-2 to TRBJ2-6; a weak D match, TRBD2 (5 bases). Germline CDR1 and CDR2: SGHTA and FQGNSA. There are 18 residues in the CDR3. V lost 1 base, J lost 0 bases, and 13 bases lay in between. The CDR3 loop is CASSLGRTESSGANVLTF. Written as DNA, the CDR3 is TGTGCCAGCAGCTTAGGGAGGACGGAGAGCTCTGGGGCCAACGTCCTGACTTTC. Supplemented by reference TRBV7-2 and TRBJ2-6, the full variable domain reads GAGVSQSPSNKVTEKGKDVELRCDPISGHTALYWYRQSLGQGLEFLIYFQGNSAPDKSGLPSDRFSAERTGGSVSTLTIQRTQQEDSAVYLCASSLGRTESSGANVLTFGAGSRLTVL.

The chain joins TRBV27 to TRBJ2-1; no clear D gene. CDR3 length equals 12 residues. V dropped 2 bases and J dropped 6 bases, with 5 bases sitting between them. Germline CDR1 reads MNHEY; CDR2 reads SMNVEV (reference sequence). CDR3 sequence (DNA): TGTGCCAGCAGTTTAATCTCCAATGAGCAGTTCTTC. Translating it yields CASSLISNEQFF.

This clone was observed a single time. The chain combines TRBV7-3 with TRBJ2-1; no reliable D call. V gave up 5 bases and J gave up 8 bases, with 13 bases separating them. The CDR3 sequence is 13 residues long. From germline, CDR1 is SGHTA and CDR2 FQGTGA. CDR3 sequence (DNA): TGTGCCAGCAGCCGCCCCCCTAGGCATGAGCAGTTCTTC. Its protein is CASSRPPRHEQFF.

The rearrangement uses TRBV7-2 and TRBJ2-7; weak D call: TRBD2 (5 bases). Germline V gene data show CDR1 as SGHTA and CDR2 as FQGNSA. V was trimmed by 5 bases and J by 6 bases, leaving 14 bases between them. The CDR3 is made up of 13 amino acids. CDR3 nucleotides: TGTGCCAGCAGCCCTCCACTAGTATGCGAGCAGTACTTC. Protein sequence: CASSPPLVCEQYF. Full variable domain (rest looked up from reference TRBV7-2 and TRBJ2-7): GAGVSQSPSNKVTEKGKDVELRCDPISGHTALYWYRQSLGQGLEFLIYFQGNSAPDKSGLPSDRFSAERTGGSVSTLTIQRTQQEDSAVYLCASSPPLVCEQYFGPGTRLTVT.

V is TRBV7-2 and J is TRBJ2-3; D gene ambiguous. Germline lookup yields CDR1 SGHTA and CDR2 FQGNSA. The V end was cut by 1 base, the J end by 2 bases, with 10 bases between. The CDR3 length is 15 residues. The CDR3 here is CASSLEAGFTDTQYF. CDR3 in DNA: TGTGCCAGCAGCTTAGAGGCCGGCTTCACAGATACGCAGTATTTT.

V gene TRBV6-1 combines with J gene TRBJ2-5; D unresolved. Germline V gives CDR1 MNHNS, CDR2 SASEGT. The V and J ends lost 1 base and 4 bases respectively, with 10 bases between them. The CDR3 is 14 amino acids. The DNA for the CDR3 is TGTGCCAGCAGTGAAGGGATGGGCCGAGAGACCCAGTACTTC. Translation gives CASSEGMGRETQYF.

There are a few counts of this clone. The J gene is TRBJ1-2, the V gene TRBV30; D is perhaps TRBD1 (5 bases). The CDR3 length is 13 residues. Germline CDR1 reads GTSNPN; CDR2 reads SVGIG (reference sequence). V lost 6 bases and J 4 bases, leaving 15 bases between the germline ends. The CDR3, as DNA: TGTGCCTGCCCAGTGAGGGGTGGCTATGGCTACACCTTC. Translating it yields CACPVRGGYGYTF.

This chain uses TRBV7-3 with TRBJ2-6; 8 nucleotides line up with TRBD1. V gave up 0 bases and J gave up 0 bases; unmatched junction bases: 7. This CDR3 has 19 amino acids. Germline assignment: CDR1 SGHTA and CDR2 FQGTGA. The CDR3: CASSLTPGGLFSGANVLTF. For the CDR3, the DNA is TGTGCCAGCAGCTTAACCCCAGGGGGCCTCTTCTCTGGGGCCAACGTCCTGACTTTC.

The chain has TRBV7-2 and TRBJ2-1; D gene uncertain. The germline gives CDR1 SGHTA, CDR2 FQGNSA. This CDR3 has 16 residues. V lost 1 base to trimming and J lost 0 bases, with 10 bases between them. Written as DNA, the CDR3 is TGTGCCAGCAGCTTAGGCCTCCACATCTCCTACAATGAGCAGTTCTTC. It translates to CASSLGLHISYNEQFF.

V usage is TRBV9 and J usage is TRBJ2-7; TRBD2 matches at 10 bases. The CDR3 totals 17 residues. CDR1 is SGDLS and CDR2 is YYNGEE in the germline V gene. With V trimmed by 0 bases and J by 3 bases, 9 bases remained unmatched. CDR3 amino acids: CASSVGVCGTSVYEQYF. The CDR3 DNA reads TGTGCCAGCAGCGTAGGAGTTTGTGGGACTAGCGTCTACGAGCAGTACTTC.

This chain connects TRBV4-2 to TRBJ2-1; 9 positions agree with TRBD2. With 0 bases clipped from V and 4 bases from J, the junction kept 4 bases outside the gene matches. Germline V lookup: CDR1 LGHNA, CDR2 YNFKEQ. The CDR3 is made up of 16 amino acids. CDR3 in DNA: TGTGCCAGCAGCCAAGAACCTAGCGGGATTTACAATGAGCAGTTCTTC. It specifies CASSQEPSGIYNEQFF.

This clone was counted once. V is TRBV28 and J is TRBJ2-5; 9 bases match TRBD2. The CDR3 has 16 residues. Germline V gives CDR1 MDHEN, CDR2 SYDVKM. The V and J ends lost 0 bases and 5 bases, in that order; junction bases with no gene match: 7. The CDR3 DNA follows: TGTGCCAGCAGTTTATGTAGCGGGAGAGGGAGGGAGACCCAGTACTTC. It codes for CASSLCSGRGRETQYF.

This sequence joins TRBV7-8 and TRBJ1-2; no firm D call. The V gene's germline CDR1 is SGHVS and CDR2 FQNEAQ. Trimming took 1 base from V and 6 from J, leaving 15 bases between them. This CDR3 region has 15 residues. The CDR3 coding sequence is TGTGCCAGCAGCTTAGAGTTCCTCCTGAGGAATGGCTACACCTTC. It is translated as CASSLEFLLRNGYTF. The variable domain in full, completed from reference TRBV7-8 and TRBJ1-2, reads GAGVSQSPRYKVAKRGQDVALRCDPISGHVSLFWYQQALGQGPEFLTYFQNEAQLDKSGLPSDRFFAERPEGSVSTLKIQRTQQEDSAVYLCASSLEFLLRNGYTFGSGTRLTVV.

The chain joins TRBV4-3 to TRBJ2-4, with 8 bases identical to TRBD2. The V segment lost 1 base and the J segment 0 bases; nucleotides outside the gene matches: 5. This CDR3 is built from 17 residues. The V gene's germline CDR1 is LGHNA and CDR2 YSLEER. The CDR3 nucleotides read TGCGCCAGCAGCCAAGTAGCGGGGTGGGCAGCCAAAAACATTCAGTACTTC. This codes for CASSQVAGWAAKNIQYF.

The CDR3 DNA reads as TGCGCCAGCAGCCAAGAGAGGGTTCCGGGTGGGGCTGAAAAACTGTTTTTT. Its translation is CASSQERVPGGAEKLFF. J is TRBJ1-4 and V is TRBV5-1; TRBD1 might be the D (5 bases). The CDR3 length is 17 residues. Germline values: CDR1 SGHRS, CDR2 YFSETQ. V gave up 4 bases and J gave up 7 bases, with 23 bases separating them.

The chain recombines TRBV10-2 with TRBJ2-1; D not certain. The length of the CDR3 is 13 residues. The V end lost 7 bases, the J end lost 5 bases, and 12 bases lay between the germline ends. Germline V gives CDR1 WSHSY, CDR2 SAAADI. Here the CDR3 DNA reads TGCGCCAGCACCAAGGGCAGGAACAATGAGCAGTTCTTC. This codes for CASTKGRNNEQFF.

The J gene is TRBJ2-5, the V gene TRBV28, with D tentatively TRBD2 (6 bases). The CDR3 contains 13 residues. V lost 6 bases, J lost 5 bases, and 13 bases lay in between. Germline V CDR1 and CDR2: MDHEN, SYDVKM. Here the CDR3 DNA reads TGTGCCAGCAGCCTGGCTAGCGTGGAGACCCAGTACTTC. Amino acids: CASSLASVETQYF.

The V and J genes are TRBV11-2 and TRBJ2-1; weak D call: TRBD2 (6 bases). The V gene's germline CDR1 is SGHAT and CDR2 FQNNGV. Trimming removed 2 bases from V and 10 bases from J, with 9 bases in between. CDR3 length equals 12 residues. The CDR3 DNA is TGTGCCAGCAGCTTATGGCTAGCGGAGCAGTTCTTC. As protein: CASSLWLAEQFF.

The V and J genes are TRBV7-9 and TRBJ1-1; D is unclear. The CDR3 sequence is 15 residues long. The V end lost 4 bases, the J end lost 3 bases, and 15 bases lay between the germline ends. Germline CDR1 and CDR2: SEHNR and FQNEAQ (reference sequence). CDR3 sequence (DNA): TGTGCCAGCAGCTCTGGTATGGCATTGGACACTGAAGCTTTCTTT. It specifies CASSSGMALDTEAFF. Filled out from reference TRBV7-9 and TRBJ1-1, the complete variable domain reads DTGVSQNPRHKITKRGQNVTFRCDPISEHNRLYWYRQTLGQGPEFLTYFQNEAQLEKSRLLSDRFSAERPKGSFSTLEIQRTEQGDSAMYLCASSSGMALDTEAFFGQGTRLTVV.

V is TRBV7-2 and J is TRBJ2-7; D gene ambiguous. Germline lookup yields CDR1 SGHTA and CDR2 FQGNSA. V lost 1 base to trimming and J lost 2 bases, with 6 bases between them. The CDR3 spans 13 residues. The chain's CDR3 is CASSLDGPYEQYF. CDR3 nucleotide sequence: TGTGCCAGCAGCTTAGACGGGCCCTACGAGCAGTACTTC.

The J gene is TRBJ2-3, the V gene TRBV28; 10 positions agree with TRBD2. The V gene's germline CDR1 is MDHEN and CDR2 SYDVKM. The ends lost 3 bases at V and 4 bases at J; junction bases unmatched: 4. CDR3 length: 15 residues. The chain's CDR3 is CASSLSSGSADTQYF. Here the CDR3 DNA reads TGTGCCAGCAGTTTGTCTAGCGGGAGTGCAGATACGCAGTATTTT.

This chain links TRBV6-6 with TRBJ1-2, with D perhaps TRBD1 (5 bases). The CDR3 loop spans 14 amino acids. Germline V CDR1 and CDR2: MNHNY, SVGAGI (reference sequence). Trimming removed 0 bases from V and 4 bases from J, with 9 bases in between. The CDR3 sequence is CASSYSGGSYGYTF. CDR3 nucleotide sequence: TGTGCCAGCAGTTACTCTGGGGGGTCCTATGGCTACACCTTC.

V and J are TRBV7-6 and TRBJ2-5; D not certain. Trimming removed 4 bases from V and 2 bases from J, with 17 bases in between. The CDR3 loop spans 16 amino acids. Germline loops: CDR1 SGHVS, CDR2 FNYEAQ. As DNA, the CDR3 is TGTGCCAGCAGCTCACCGATATTGGAGCTACAAGAGACCCAGTACTTC. Translating gives CASSSPILELQETQYF. The full variable domain, its missing parts supplied by reference TRBV7-6 and TRBJ2-5, is GAGVSQSPRYKVTKRGQDVALRCDPISGHVSLYWYRQALGQGPEFLTYFNYEAQQDKSGLPNDRFSAERPEGSISTLTIQRTEQRDSAMYRCASSSPILELQETQYFGPGTRLLVL.

This sequence joins TRBV11-2 and TRBJ2-5, with TRBD1 identical over 12 bases. CDR1 and CDR2 (germline): SGHAT, FQNNGV. V trimming: 4 bases; J trimming: 2 bases; junction bases outside the gene matches: 2. The CDR3 has 15 residues. The CDR3 protein is CASSSGQGAQETQYF. The CDR3 DNA reads TGTGCCAGCAGCTCGGGACAGGGGGCACAAGAGACCCAGTACTTC.